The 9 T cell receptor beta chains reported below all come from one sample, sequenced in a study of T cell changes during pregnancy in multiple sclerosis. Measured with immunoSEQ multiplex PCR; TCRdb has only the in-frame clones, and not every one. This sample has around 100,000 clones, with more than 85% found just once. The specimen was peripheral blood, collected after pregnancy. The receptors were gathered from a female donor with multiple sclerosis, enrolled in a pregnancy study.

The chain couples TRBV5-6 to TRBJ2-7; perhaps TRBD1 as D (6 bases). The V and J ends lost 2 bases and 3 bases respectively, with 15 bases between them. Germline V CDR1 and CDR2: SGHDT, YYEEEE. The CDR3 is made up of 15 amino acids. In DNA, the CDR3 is TGTGCCAGCAGCTTTCGCGTGGACAGCTACTACGAGCAGTACTTC. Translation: CASSFRVDSYYEQYF.

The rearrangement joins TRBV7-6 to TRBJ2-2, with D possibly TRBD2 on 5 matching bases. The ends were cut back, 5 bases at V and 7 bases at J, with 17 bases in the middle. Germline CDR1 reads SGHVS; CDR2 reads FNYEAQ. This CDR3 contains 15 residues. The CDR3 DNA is TGTGCCAGCAGCCGTTCTCCCGGGGTGGACGGGGAGCTGTTTTTT. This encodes CASSRSPGVDGELFF.

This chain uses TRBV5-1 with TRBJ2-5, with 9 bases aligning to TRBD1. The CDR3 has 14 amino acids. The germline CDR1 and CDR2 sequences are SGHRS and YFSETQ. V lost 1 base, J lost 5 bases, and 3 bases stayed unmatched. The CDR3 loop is CASSLQQGAETQYF. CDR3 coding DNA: TGCGCCAGCAGCTTGCAACAGGGGGCGGAGACCCAGTACTTC.

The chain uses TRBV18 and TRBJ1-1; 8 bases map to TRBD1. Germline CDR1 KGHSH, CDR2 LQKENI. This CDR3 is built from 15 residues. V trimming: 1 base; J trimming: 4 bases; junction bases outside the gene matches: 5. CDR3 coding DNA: TGTGCCAGCTCACCACTCCAGGGGGCTGGCACTGAAGCTTTCTTT. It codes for CASSPLQGAGTEAFF.

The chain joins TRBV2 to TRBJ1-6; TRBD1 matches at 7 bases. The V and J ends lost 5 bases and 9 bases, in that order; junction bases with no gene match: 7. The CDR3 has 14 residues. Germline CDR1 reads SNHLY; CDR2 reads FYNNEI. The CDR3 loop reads CASSSGTALSPLHF. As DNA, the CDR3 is TGTGCCAGCAGTTCTGGGACAGCCCTTTCACCCCTCCACTTT.

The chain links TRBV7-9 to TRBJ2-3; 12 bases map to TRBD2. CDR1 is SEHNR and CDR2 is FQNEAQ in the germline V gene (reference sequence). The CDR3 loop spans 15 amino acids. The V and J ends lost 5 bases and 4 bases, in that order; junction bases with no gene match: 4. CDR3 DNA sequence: TGTGCCAGCAGCGAACTAGCGGGGGGTGCAGATACGCAGTATTTT. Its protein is CASSELAGGADTQYF.

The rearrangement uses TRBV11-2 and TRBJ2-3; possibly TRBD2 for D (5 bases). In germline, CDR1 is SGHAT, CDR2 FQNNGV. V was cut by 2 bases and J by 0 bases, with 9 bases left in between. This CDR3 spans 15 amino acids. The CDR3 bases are TGTGCCAGCAGCTTAAAGCGGATTAGCACAGATACGCAGTATTTT. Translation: CASSLKRISTDTQYF.

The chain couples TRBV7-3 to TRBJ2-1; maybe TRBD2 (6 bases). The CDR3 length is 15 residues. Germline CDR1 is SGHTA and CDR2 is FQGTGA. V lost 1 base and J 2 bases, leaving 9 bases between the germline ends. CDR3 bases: TGTGCCAGCAGCTTAAGGCGGGGAACCTACAATGAGCAGTTCTTC. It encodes CASSLRRGTYNEQFF.

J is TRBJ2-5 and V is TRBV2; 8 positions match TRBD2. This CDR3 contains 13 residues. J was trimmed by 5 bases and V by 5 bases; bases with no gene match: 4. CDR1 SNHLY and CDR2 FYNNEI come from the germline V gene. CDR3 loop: CASSYGGAETQYF. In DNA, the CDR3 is TGTGCCAGCAGTTACGGGGGGGCCGAGACCCAGTACTTC.